This entry is about one T cell receptor (beta chain). The data derive from a study of blood T cell repertoires in COVID-19. As for the study in general: T cells, B-cell-depleted T cells, or PBMCs supplied cDNA or gDNA.

This CDR3 spans 14 amino acids. CDR1 is KGHSH and CDR2 is LQKENI in the germline V gene. V shed 2 bases and J shed 6 bases, with 11 bases lying between them. TCRdb keeps only in-frame clones here, not all; method: immunoSEQ multiplex PCR. The sample lists 210,000 or so clones; roughly 85% were seen once. The chain employs TRBV18 and TRBJ1-5; weak D call: TRBD1 (6 bases). The specimen was peripheral blood. The TCR originated in a middle-aged man with COVID-19, enrolled during active disease. CDR3 DNA: TGTGCCAGCTCACCAGGCGGGGGCAGTCAGCCCCAGCATTTT. The encoded protein is CASSPGGGSQPQHF.